This T cell receptor (beta chain) was profiled in a study of blood T cell repertoires in COVID-19. Clones were sequenced by immunoSEQ multiplex PCR, and TCRdb holds only the in-frame ones, with some missing. In the table there are around 200,000 clones, around 87% of which are singletons. The V end was cut by 3 bases, the J end by 3 bases, with 13 bases between. The CDR3 totals 16 residues. CDR1 and CDR2 from the germline V gene are SGHDT and YYEEEE. The sequencing sample was made of peripheral blood. The clonotype comes from a man in his forties with active or convalescent COVID-19. The genes are TRBV5-6 and TRBJ1-6, with TRBD1 as a possible D gene (5 bases). The CDR3 loop reads CASSSNRDYYNSPLHF. The CDR3 region has the DNA TGTGCCAGCAGCTCCAACCGGGACTACTATAATTCACCCCTCCACTTT.